Listed here are 2 T cell receptor beta chains from one sample, sequenced in a study of T cell responses to AZD1222 COVID-19 vaccine. Clones were read by immunoSEQ multiplex PCR, and TCRdb kept only the in-frame ones, dropping some. The repertoire holds about 94,000 clones, with approximately 90% as singletons. Material: peripheral blood, obtained on day 0 of AZD1222 vaccination. These receptors came from an adult in good health.

The genes are TRBV9 and TRBJ2-2; D gene unclear. The CDR3 has 13 amino acids. V shed 7 bases and J shed 0 bases, with 7 bases lying between them. The germline V gene has CDR1 SGDLS and CDR2 YYNGEE. The CDR3 is CASGVPNTGELFF. CDR3 sequence (DNA): TGTGCCAGCGGAGTACCGAACACCGGGGAGCTGTTTTTT.

The chain combines TRBV6-2 or TRBV6-3 with TRBJ2-3; TRBD2 matches 9 bases. Per germline, CDR1 MNHEY and CDR2 SVGEGT. This CDR3 comprises 17 residues. V gave up 4 bases and J gave up 4 bases; unmatched junction bases: 12. CDR3 bases: TGTGCCAGCAGTTTGAGTGGAGCGGGGGGTGGGCCAGATACGCAGTATTTT. Translating gives CASSLSGAGGGPDTQYF.